This entry lists 10 T cell receptor beta chains sequenced from one sample in a study of T cells after posttransplantation cyclophosphamide (dated by TCRdb to the mid-2010s). The sample's treatment or condition, from its label and the paper: high-dose cyclophosphamide on days +3 and +4 as single-agent GVHD prophylaxis. Patients in the PTCy group got busulfan and fludarabine conditioning, a marrow graft from a related or unrelated donor, and cyclophosphamide on days +3 and +4. Libraries came from the immunoSEQ multiplex PCR assay. The immuneACCESS repertoire file appears here via TCRdb, limited to in-frame rearrangements. These files lack a portion of the clones; in checked studies, under half of the deficit traces to unresolved V genes, and the cause of the others is not known. Counted in this sample were several thousand clones; 1.5% to 2% of them appeared once. Roughly 31% of the sample comes from the top ten.

The material sequenced was PBMCs, taken around 240 days after a stem cell transplant with posttransplant cyclophosphamide. Every receptor here comes from a male patient between 25 and 39 years old who received an allogeneic stem cell transplant from a related donor, was CMV-positive, and had no GVHD. Some T cells present after a transplant may be cells of the graft donor.

The chain employs TRBV2 and TRBJ2-1, with 7 positions matching TRBD2. Germline values: CDR1 SNHLY, CDR2 FYNNEI. This CDR3 is built from 16 residues. V was clipped by 3 bases and J by 4 bases; unmatched bases: 9. The DNA of the CDR3 is TGTGCCAGCAGTGAGTCGTCTAGCGGATATTACAATGAGCAGTTCTTC. As protein: CASSESSSGYYNEQFF.

The V and J genes are TRBV7-3 and TRBJ2-7; TRBD2 aligns across 7 bases. J was trimmed by 2 bases and V by 4 bases; bases with no gene match: 8. Germline CDR1 SGHTA, CDR2 FQGTGA. This CDR3 comprises 15 residues. Here the CDR3 reads CASSSGGGTTYEQYF. The DNA of the CDR3 is TGTGCCAGCAGCTCAGGCGGGGGAACCACCTACGAGCAGTACTTC. The entire variable domain, with the rest obtained from reference TRBV7-3 and TRBJ2-7, is as follows: GAGVSQTPSNKVTEKGKYVELRCDPISGHTALYWYRQSLGQGPEFLIYFQGTGAADDSGLPNDRFFAVRPEGSVSTLKIQRTERGDSAVYLCASSSGGGTTYEQYFGPGTRLTVT.

This clone counts as medium-sized. V gene TRBV27 combines with J gene TRBJ2-1; the D gene is possibly TRBD1 (6 bases). CDR3 length: 15 amino acids. Germline CDR1 MNHEY, CDR2 SMNVEV (reference sequence). Trimming took off 0 bases at V and 3 bases at J, with 9 bases between the two ends. The CDR3 loop is CASSLSQGYYNEQFF. CDR3 nucleotide sequence: TGTGCCAGCAGTTTATCTCAGGGGTACTACAATGAGCAGTTCTTC.

This clone was observed a few times. This chain joins TRBV4-1 and TRBJ1-2; D is uncertain. Looked up from germline, CDR1 is MGHRA and CDR2 is YSYEKL. V lost 4 bases and J 0 bases, leaving 15 bases between the germline ends. CDR3 length: 16 amino acids. The CDR3 DNA reads as TGCGCCAGCAGCCCCGAACCCCGAATAGCTAACTATGGCTACACCTTC. Translation gives CASSPEPRIANYGYTF.

This clone ranks as medium-sized. The chain carries TRBV5-5 and TRBJ2-7; D is undetermined. This CDR3 is 13 amino acids long. V lost 3 bases, J lost 3 bases, and 10 bases lay in between. Looked up from germline, CDR1 is SGHKS and CDR2 is YYEKEE (reference sequence). CDR3 sequence reads: CASSSQMGYEQYF. CDR3 coding DNA: TGTGCCAGCAGCTCACAGATGGGCTACGAGCAGTACTTC.

This chain connects TRBV7-2 to TRBJ2-1; D call uncertain. CDR3 length: 14 amino acids. Germline V CDR1 and CDR2: SGHTA, FQGNSA. The germline V and J ends were trimmed by 5 bases and 8 bases, with 16 bases remaining between them. This CDR3 is CASSPSPRGYEQFF. In DNA, the CDR3 is TGTGCCAGCAGCCCCTCCCCGCGCGGCTATGAGCAGTTCTTC.

The gene calls are TRBV4-1 and TRBJ2-1; a weak D match, TRBD2 (6 bases). The CDR3 extends over 12 amino acids. The V gene's germline CDR1 is MGHRA and CDR2 YSYEKL. The V gene lost 7 bases and the J gene lost 8 bases, with 12 bases spanning the gap. The CDR3 coding sequence is TGCGCCAGCAAAGGTCCGGGGGATGAGCAGTTCTTC. Translating it yields CASKGPGDEQFF.

This chain links TRBV6-4 with TRBJ2-1; 11 bases are shared with TRBD2. The CDR3 sequence is 15 residues long. Unmatched junction bases numbered 9, after V lost 6 bases and J lost 8 bases. Germline CDR1 reads MRHNA; CDR2 reads SNTAGT. The CDR3 loop is CASSRLAGLTDEQFF. In nucleotides, the CDR3 is TGTGCCAGCAGCAGACTAGCGGGACTTACCGATGAGCAGTTCTTC.

This clone is judged medium-sized. The chain couples TRBV6-5 to TRBJ2-7, with a weak D call TRBD1 (5 bases). Germline loops: CDR1 MNHEY, CDR2 SVGAGI. This CDR3 has 14 amino acids. V lost 2 bases and J 5 bases, leaving 13 bases between the germline ends. This CDR3 is CASSYVPRANEQYF. The CDR3 bases are TGTGCCAGCAGTTACGTCCCCAGGGCTAACGAGCAGTACTTC.

DNA for the CDR3: TGCGCCAGCAGCCAAGATGTCACACAGAGCTCCTACAATGAGCAGTTCTTC. This encodes CASSQDVTQSSYNEQFF. J is TRBJ2-1 and V is TRBV4-3; D unclear. The V gene lost 0 bases and the J gene lost 0 bases, with 12 bases spanning the gap. The CDR3 spans 17 residues. Germline-derived CDR1 and CDR2 are LGHNA and YSLEER.